This TCR beta chain was observed in a study of T cell responses to AZD1222 COVID-19 vaccine. Whole-study results and caveats: Regions 160-218 and 743-854 held dominance among vaccine-associated CD4 TCRs, which spanned spike.

As for this clone: Its antigen is still unknown.

This CDR3 has 14 amino acids. The ends were cut back, 6 bases at V and 4 bases at J, with 18 bases in the middle. Germline CDR1 is SQVTM and CDR2 is ANQGSEA. TCRdb keeps only in-frame clones here, not all; method: immunoSEQ multiplex PCR. The data contain about 140,000 clones, more than 90% of them singletons. The sequences come from peripheral blood, collected on day 0 of AZD1222 vaccination. The sequence came from an adult in good health. The chain has TRBV29-1 and TRBJ1-1; D might be TRBD1 (6 bases). DNA of the CDR3: TGCAGCGTACCAGCGGTAAGGGGGGGCACTGAAGCTTTCTTT. It encodes CSVPAVRGGTEAFF.